This TCR beta chain was identified during a study of blood T cell repertoires in COVID-19. The assay was immunoSEQ multiplex PCR, and TCRdb's table has in-frame clones only and misses some. This table has a few hundred thousand clones, more than 80% appearing once. CDR1 MDHEN and CDR2 SYDVKM come from the germline V gene. There are 13 residues in the CDR3. Deletions cut 5 bases from V and 4 bases from J, with 9 bases between. The receptor comes from a man aged 25 to 40 who had recovered from COVID-19. Material for sequencing was PBMCs or T cells enriched from blood (not recorded which). The V call is TRBV28, the J call TRBJ1-5; D is ambiguous. The CDR3 loop is CASSPLVNQPQHF. DNA of the CDR3: TGTGCCAGCAGTCCGTTAGTTAATCAGCCCCAGCATTTT.